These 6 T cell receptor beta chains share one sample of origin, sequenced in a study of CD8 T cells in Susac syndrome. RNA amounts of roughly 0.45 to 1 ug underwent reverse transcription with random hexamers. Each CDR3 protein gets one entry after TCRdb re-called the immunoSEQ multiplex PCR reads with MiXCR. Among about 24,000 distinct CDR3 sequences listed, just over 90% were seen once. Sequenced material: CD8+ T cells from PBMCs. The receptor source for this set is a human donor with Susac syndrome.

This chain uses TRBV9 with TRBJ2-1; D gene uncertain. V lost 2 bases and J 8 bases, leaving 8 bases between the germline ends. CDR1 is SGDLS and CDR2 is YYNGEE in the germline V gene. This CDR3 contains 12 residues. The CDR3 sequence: CASSVSVDEQFF. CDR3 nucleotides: TGTGCCAGCAGCGTCTCGGTTGATGAGCAGTTCTTC.

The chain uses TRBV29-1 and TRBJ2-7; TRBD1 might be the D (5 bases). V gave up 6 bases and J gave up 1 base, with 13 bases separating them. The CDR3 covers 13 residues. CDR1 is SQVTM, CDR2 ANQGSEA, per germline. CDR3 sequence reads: CSVVRVESYEQYF. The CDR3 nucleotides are TGCAGCGTGGTCAGGGTTGAATCCTACGAGCAGTACTTC.

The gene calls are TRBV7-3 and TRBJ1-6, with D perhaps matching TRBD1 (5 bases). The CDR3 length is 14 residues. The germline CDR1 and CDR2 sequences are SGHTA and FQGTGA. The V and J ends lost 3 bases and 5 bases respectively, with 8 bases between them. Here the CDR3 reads CASSFEGDNSPLHF. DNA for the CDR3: TGTGCCAGCAGCTTCGAAGGGGATAATTCACCCCTCCACTTT. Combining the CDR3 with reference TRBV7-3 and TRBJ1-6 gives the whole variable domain GAGVSQTPSNKVTEKGKYVELRCDPISGHTALYWYRQSLGQGPEFLIYFQGTGAADDSGLPNDRFFAVRPEGSVSTLKIQRTERGDSAVYLCASSFEGDNSPLHFGNGTRLTVT.

The CDR3, as DNA: TGTGCCTGGAGTGGCGACAGGGGTCGGGAGACCCAGTACTTC. The encoded protein is CAWSGDRGRETQYF. This chain joins TRBV30 and TRBJ2-5; the match to TRBD1 covers 8 bases. V shed 1 base, J shed 5 bases, and the junction held 6 bases outside the gene matches. Germline V gene data show CDR1 as GTSNPN and CDR2 as SVGIG (reference sequence). CDR3 length: 14 residues.

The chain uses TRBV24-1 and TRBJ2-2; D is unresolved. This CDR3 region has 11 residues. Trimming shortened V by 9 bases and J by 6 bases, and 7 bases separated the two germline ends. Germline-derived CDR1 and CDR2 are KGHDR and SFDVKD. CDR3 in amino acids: CATEESGELFF. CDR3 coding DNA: TGTGCCACCGAGGAGTCCGGGGAGCTGTTTTTT.

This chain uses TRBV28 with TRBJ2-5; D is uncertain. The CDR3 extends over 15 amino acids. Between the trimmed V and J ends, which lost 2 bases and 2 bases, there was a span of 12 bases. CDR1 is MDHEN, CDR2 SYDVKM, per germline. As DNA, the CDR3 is TGTGCCAGCAGTTTAATAGGGCAGGATCAAGAGACCCAGTACTTC. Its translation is CASSLIGQDQETQYF.